Shown below are 13 T cell receptor beta chains from a single sample sequenced in a study of T cells in tuberculosis. TCRdb's copy holds only in-frame clones and misses some; the assay was immunoSEQ multiplex PCR. The sample records approximately 35,000 clones, around 95% being singletons. The source material was PBMCs. The receptors shown here come from a donor aged 10 to 29 with latent tuberculosis or without tuberculosis infection.

This chain links TRBV2 with TRBJ2-7, with D possibly being TRBD1 (6 bases). V gave up 5 bases and J gave up 3 bases, with 11 bases separating them. This CDR3 has 13 amino acids. Germline CDR1 reads SNHLY; CDR2 reads FYNNEI. In DNA, the CDR3 is TGTGCCAGCAGTTTTGGACAGATCTACGAGCAGTACTTC. This codes for CASSFGQIYEQYF. The entire variable domain, with the rest obtained from reference TRBV2 and TRBJ2-7, is as follows: EPEVTQTPSHQVTQMGQEVILRCVPISNHLYFYWYRQILGQKVEFLVSFYNNEISEKSEIFDDQFSVERPDGSNFTLKIRSTKLEDSAMYFCASSFGQIYEQYFGPGTRLTVT.

The chain couples TRBV6-5 to TRBJ2-2; 10 bases are shared with TRBD2. Germline CDR1 is MNHEY and CDR2 is SVGAGI. Trimming took 0 bases from V and 5 from J; bases not matched to a gene: 3. This CDR3 is 16 amino acids long. CDR3 amino acids: CASSYSPSGGTGELFF. CDR3 nucleotides: TGTGCCAGCAGTTACTCGCCTAGCGGGGGAACCGGGGAGCTGTTTTTT.

The chain couples TRBV27 to TRBJ1-2; D is perhaps TRBD1 (6 bases). V was cut by 4 bases and J by 0 bases, with 15 bases left in between. The CDR3 totals 16 residues. Per the germline V gene, CDR1 is MNHEY and CDR2 is SMNVEV (reference sequence). CDR3 loop: CASSSQQGQANYGYTF. The DNA for the CDR3 is TGTGCCAGCAGTTCCCAACAGGGCCAAGCTAACTATGGCTACACCTTC.

This clone was seen a single time. J is TRBJ2-1 and V is TRBV4-2; 7 positions agree with TRBD2. Germline V CDR1 and CDR2: LGHNA, YNFKEQ. The length of the CDR3 is 14 residues. J gave up 9 bases and V 1 base, and 6 bases lay outside the gene matches. The CDR3 DNA reads as TGTGCCAGCAGCCAAGGGCAGCGGGGTAGTGAGCAGTTCTTC. This translates into CASSQGQRGSEQFF.

J is TRBJ2-1 and V is TRBV7-3; 9 bases are a match to TRBD2. The ends lost 4 bases at V and 9 bases at J; junction bases unmatched: 10. The CDR3 runs 15 residues. Germline CDR1 is SGHTA and CDR2 is FQGTGA. The CDR3 loop reads CASSSSGTSSSEQFF. The CDR3 DNA reads TGTGCCAGCAGCTCCTCCGGGACTAGCAGCAGTGAGCAGTTCTTC.

V gene TRBV19 combines with J gene TRBJ2-7, with D possibly TRBD2 on 5 matching bases. Germline CDR1 LNHDA, CDR2 SQIVND (reference sequence). V lost 4 bases and J 9 bases, leaving 22 bases between the germline ends. CDR3 length equals 15 residues. The CDR3 region is CASSTDGNSYDGQYF. In DNA form, the CDR3 reads TGTGCCAGTAGTACCGACGGGAATTCCTACGATGGGCAGTACTTC.

The chain links TRBV2 to TRBJ2-2; no clear D. The V gene lost 5 bases and the J gene lost 6 bases, with 7 bases spanning the gap. Germline CDR1 and CDR2: SNHLY and FYNNEI. The CDR3 extends over 12 amino acids. The CDR3 DNA reads as TGTGCCAGCAGTTCGTCGGCCGGGGAGCTGTTTTTT. Its translation: CASSSSAGELFF.

The chain is built from TRBV9 and TRBJ2-6; TRBD1 agrees at 7 bases. V was pared by 3 bases and J by 0 bases, with 12 bases of the junction left unmatched. The CDR3 consists of 19 residues. Germline CDR1 reads SGDLS; CDR2 reads YYNGEE. The CDR3 loop is CASSDHLGTAFSGANVLTF. CDR3 bases: TGTGCCAGCAGCGATCACCTCGGGACAGCTTTCTCTGGGGCCAACGTCCTGACTTTC.

In this sample, this clone turned up once. The chain employs TRBV6-6 and TRBJ2-3, with D perhaps TRBD2 (7 bases). The CDR3 length is 15 residues. With 2 bases removed from V and 1 base from J, the gap between germline ends came to 10 bases. The germline V gene encodes CDR1 MNHNY and CDR2 SVGAGI (reference sequence). CDR3 loop: CASSYGGGGTDTQYF. The CDR3 nucleotides read TGTGCCAGCAGTTACGGAGGGGGGGGCACAGATACGCAGTATTTT.

This clone was seen once. The chain links TRBV10-3 to TRBJ1-2; D call uncertain. Trimming left V 8 bases short and J 2 bases short, with 12 bases between. Germline V CDR1 and CDR2: ENHRY, SYGVKD. The CDR3 totals 13 residues. CDR3 in amino acids: CAILEGENYGYTF. The CDR3 DNA reads TGTGCCATCCTCGAAGGAGAAAACTATGGCTACACCTTC.

The rearrangement joins TRBV10-1 to TRBJ2-5; tentatively, D is TRBD2 (7 bases). CDR3 size: 15 residues. Germline assignment: CDR1 WNHNN and CDR2 SYGVQD (reference sequence). V was trimmed by 0 bases and J by 4 bases, leaving 12 bases between them. Written as DNA, the CDR3 is TGCGCCAGCAGTGAGTCGTTGGGGGGGGCAGAGACCCAGTACTTC. Protein sequence: CASSESLGGAETQYF.

The chain employs TRBV11-3 and TRBJ1-1; the match to TRBD1 covers 7 bases. Germline assignment: CDR1 SGHNT and CDR2 YENEEA. V dropped 5 bases and J dropped 1; count of bases not matched to a gene: 10. The CDR3 extends over 16 amino acids. The CDR3 reads CASSPFDRDPNTEAFF. CDR3 sequence (DNA): TGTGCCAGCAGCCCCTTTGACAGGGATCCGAACACTGAAGCTTTCTTT.

The chain links TRBV19 to TRBJ1-1; weak D call: TRBD1 (5 bases). CDR3 size: 14 residues. Germline lookup yields CDR1 LNHDA and CDR2 SQIVND (reference sequence). With 3 bases removed from V and 3 bases from J, the gap between germline ends came to 11 bases. The CDR3 sequence is CASSIRALDTEAFF. The CDR3 nucleotides read TGTGCCAGTAGTATCAGGGCTCTGGACACTGAAGCTTTCTTT.